This T cell receptor (beta chain) stems from a study of PD-1 blockade in classical Hodgkin lymphoma. CDR3 size: 15 residues. V was clipped by 4 bases and J by 5 bases, with 17 bases between them. Per germline, CDR1 SQVTM and CDR2 ANQGSEA. Clones were read by immunoSEQ multiplex PCR, and TCRdb kept only the in-frame ones, dropping some. The sample yields roughly 92,000 clones, roughly 90% seen once. With no exception, relapse followed autologous stem cell transplantation in all patients, and brentuximab vedotin exposure varied. Sample: peripheral blood mononuclear cells (PBMCs), taken at baseline. The TCR comes from a human donor with classical Hodgkin lymphoma. The V gene is TRBV29-1, the J gene TRBJ2-2; possibly TRBD1 or TRBD2 for D (5 bases each). CDR3 bases: TGCAGCGTTGGGGGGTGGAGTAGTGTGACCGGGGAGCTGTTTTTT. This sequence encodes CSVGGWSSVTGELFF.